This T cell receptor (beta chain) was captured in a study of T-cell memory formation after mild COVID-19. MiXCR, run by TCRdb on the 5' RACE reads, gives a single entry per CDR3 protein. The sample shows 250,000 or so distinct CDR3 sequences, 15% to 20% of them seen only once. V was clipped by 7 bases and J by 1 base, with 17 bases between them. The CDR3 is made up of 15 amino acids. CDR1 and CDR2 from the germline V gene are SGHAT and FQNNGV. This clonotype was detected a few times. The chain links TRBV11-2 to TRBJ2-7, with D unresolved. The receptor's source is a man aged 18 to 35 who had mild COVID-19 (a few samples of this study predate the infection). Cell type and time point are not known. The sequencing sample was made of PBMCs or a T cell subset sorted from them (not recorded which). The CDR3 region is CASILDPGGSYEQYF. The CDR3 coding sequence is TGTGCCAGCATCTTGGACCCGGGCGGATCCTACGAGCAGTACTTC. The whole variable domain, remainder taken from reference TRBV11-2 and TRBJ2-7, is EAGVAQSPRYKIIEKRQSVAFWCNPISGHATLYWYQQILGQGPKLLIQFQNNGVVDDSQLPKDRFSAERLKGVDSTLKIQPAKLEDSAVYLCASILDPGGSYEQYFGPGTRLTVT.